The next 21 T cell receptor beta chains were all read from a single sample in a study of beta chain features in type 1 diabetes. Every bit of the isolated RNA underwent reverse transcription, so sequencing read expressed TCRB transcripts. Profiling relied on immunoSEQ multiplex PCR, and the TCRdb table lists in-frame clones only, not all of them. The sample carries around 140,000 clones, roughly 10% recorded once. Material for sequencing was naive CD4+ T cells from blood. The receptors derive from a man between 18 and 35 years old in good health.

This sequence joins TRBV7-6 and TRBJ1-5, with TRBD1 identical over 7 bases. V trimming: 3 bases; J trimming: 5 bases; junction bases outside the gene matches: 4. The CDR3 loop spans 14 amino acids. CDR1 is SGHVS and CDR2 is FNYEAQ in the germline V gene. Here the CDR3 DNA reads TGTGCCAGCAGCTTGGGTAGGGGGCATCAGCCCCAGCATTTT. It encodes CASSLGRGHQPQHF.

In nucleotides, the CDR3 is TGTGCCAGCTCACCAACTGACTCCACGAAAGAAAAACTGTTTTTT. Translated: CASSPTDSTKEKLFF. The chain links TRBV18 to TRBJ1-4; D is unresolved. CDR1 KGHSH and CDR2 LQKENI come from the germline V gene. The CDR3 spans 15 residues. The V end lost 2 bases, the J end lost 8 bases, and 15 bases lay between the germline ends. Looking up the rest from reference TRBV18 and TRBJ1-4 gives the full variable domain: NAGVMQNPRHLVRRRGQEARLRCSPMKGHSHVYWYRQLPEEGLKFMVYLQKENIIDESGMPKERFSAEFPKEGPSILRIQQVVRGDSAAYFCASSPTDSTKEKLFFGSGTQLSVL.

There are a few counts of this clone. The rearrangement links TRBV6-5 to TRBJ1-5; D is ambiguous. The CDR3 has 15 amino acids. V dropped 6 bases and J dropped 2 bases, with 14 bases sitting between them. Germline-derived CDR1 and CDR2 are MNHEY and SVGAGI. CDR3 nucleotides: TGTGCCAGCAGCCAGACCGGGTTGGGCAATCAGCCCCAGCATTTT. This sequence encodes CASSQTGLGNQPQHF.

The chain carries TRBV21-1 and TRBJ1-6; the D call in the table, TRBD1, was not verified against the DNA. TRBV21-1 corresponds to a pseudogene. The CDR3 spans 17 residues. CDR3 nucleotides: TGTGCCAGCAGCGAACTGACAGGTTCCATAGATAATTCACCCCTCCACTTT. This gives the protein CASSELTGSIDNSPLHF.

This clone was seen only a few times. The chain carries TRBV6-6 and TRBJ1-2; TRBD1 matches 7 bases. CDR3 length equals 14 residues. Germline-derived CDR1 and CDR2 are MNHNY and SVGAGI (reference sequence). The ends lost 6 bases at V and 4 bases at J; junction bases unmatched: 8. The chain's CDR3 is CASSGGQAVYGYTF. In DNA, the CDR3 is TGTGCCAGCAGCGGCGGACAGGCGGTCTATGGCTACACCTTC.

The chain couples TRBV7-6 to TRBJ2-5; 8 bases are a match to TRBD1. The J segment lost 4 bases and the V segment lost 3 bases, leaving 10 bases of the junction unmatched. The germline gives CDR1 SGHVS, CDR2 FNYEAQ. The CDR3 length is 16 residues. The CDR3 DNA reads as TGTGCCAGCAGCTTGCGAAACGGACAGGGAGGAGAGACCCAGTACTTC. Translated: CASSLRNGQGGETQYF.

This sequence joins TRBV5-4 and TRBJ2-5; maybe TRBD2 (5 bases). Germline-derived CDR1 and CDR2 are SGHNT and YYREEE (reference sequence). Trimming left V 0 bases short and J 5 bases short, with 14 bases between. The CDR3 spans 15 residues. The CDR3 is CASSLGGIGEETQYF. CDR3 coding DNA: TGTGCCAGCAGCTTGGGGGGAATCGGGGAGGAGACCCAGTACTTC. Drawing the rest from reference TRBV5-4 and TRBJ2-5, the complete variable domain is ETGVTQSPTHLIKTRGQQVTLRCSSQSGHNTVSWYQQALGQGPQFIFQYYREEENGRGNFPPRFSGLQFPNYSSELNVNALELDDSALYLCASSLGGIGEETQYFGPGTRLLVL.

The V and J genes are TRBV9 and TRBJ1-3; D perhaps matches TRBD1 (6 bases). V lost 0 bases to trimming and J lost 0 bases, with 13 bases between them. CDR1 and CDR2 from the germline V gene are SGDLS and YYNGEE. CDR3 length equals 17 residues. CDR3 nucleotide sequence: TGTGCCAGCAGCGTAGCGATCGGACAGTCCTCTGGAAACACCATATATTTT. It yields the protein CASSVAIGQSSGNTIYF.

The chain joins TRBV5-4 to TRBJ1-2; D is perhaps TRBD1 (5 bases). V was cut by 5 bases and J by 0 bases, with 11 bases left in between. The CDR3 runs to 14 residues. Germline V gene lookup returns CDR1 SGHNT and CDR2 YYREEE (reference sequence). CDR3 loop: CASRRQRTNYGYTF. CDR3 coding DNA: TGTGCCAGCAGGAGACAGAGGACTAACTATGGCTACACCTTC.

This clone was seen just once. The chain uses TRBV29-1 and TRBJ2-1; 9 bases match TRBD1. With V trimmed by 4 bases and J by 9 bases, 7 bases remained unmatched. The length of the CDR3 is 13 residues. Germline V gives CDR1 SQVTM, CDR2 ANQGSEA. CDR3: CSVGGTGLGEQFF. CDR3 bases: TGCAGCGTTGGTGGGACAGGGCTAGGTGAGCAGTTCTTC.

This clone was seen a handful of times. The rearrangement links TRBV25-1 to TRBJ1-2; 11 bases are shared with TRBD1. Germline loops: CDR1 MGHDK, CDR2 SYGVNS. Trimming at V came to 4 bases and at J to 5 bases, leaving 6 bases not matched to a gene. The length of the CDR3 is 15 residues. This CDR3 is CASSGQDRGLYGYTF. The DNA for the CDR3 is TGTGCCAGCAGTGGACAGGACAGGGGGCTATATGGCTACACCTTC.

V is TRBV27 and J is TRBJ2-2; D possibly corresponds to TRBD2 (7 bases). The V end was cut by 7 bases, the J end by 2 bases, with 14 bases between. CDR3 size: 15 residues. Germline loops: CDR1 MNHEY, CDR2 SMNVEV (reference sequence). The CDR3 region is CASNQGGENTGELFF. DNA for the CDR3: TGTGCCAGCAACCAAGGGGGGGAAAACACCGGGGAGCTGTTTTTT.

In this sample, this clone turned up a few times. The chain uses TRBV7-6 and TRBJ2-3; 7 positions agree with TRBD2. V lost 2 bases to trimming and J lost 5 bases; unmatched junction nucleotides: 13. The CDR3 totals 17 residues. Germline CDR1 is SGHVS and CDR2 is FNYEAQ. The CDR3 region is CASSLKSRPSGEDTQYF. DNA of the CDR3: TGTGCCAGCAGCTTAAAGAGCCGCCCCAGCGGGGAAGATACGCAGTATTTT. Combining the CDR3 with reference TRBV7-6 and TRBJ2-3 gives the whole variable domain GAGVSQSPRYKVTKRGQDVALRCDPISGHVSLYWYRQALGQGPEFLTYFNYEAQQDKSGLPNDRFSAERPEGSISTLTIQRTEQRDSAMYRCASSLKSRPSGEDTQYFGPGTRLTVL.

A few counts support this clone. V gene TRBV7-2 combines with J gene TRBJ2-5; a weak D match, TRBD2 (6 bases). V shed 3 bases and J shed 7 bases, with 9 bases lying between them. Germline V lookup: CDR1 SGHTA, CDR2 FQGNSA. The CDR3 runs to 12 residues. The CDR3 nucleotides read TGTGCCAGCAGCTTGGGACTTTGGACCCAGTACTTC. Translating it yields CASSLGLWTQYF.

There are a few counts of this clone. CDR3 DNA sequence: TGTGCCAGCAGCCAAGCTTTAGCGGGGACCTACGAGCAGTACTTC. It specifies CASSQALAGTYEQYF. This chain joins TRBV4-2 and TRBJ2-7; TRBD2 matches 8 bases. Unmatched junction bases numbered 4, after V lost 1 base and J lost 2 bases. This CDR3 spans 15 amino acids. Germline values: CDR1 LGHNA, CDR2 YNFKEQ.

The sample holds many counts of this clone. The chain is built from TRBV4-1 and TRBJ2-5; tentatively, D is TRBD1 (5 bases). Per germline, CDR1 MGHRA and CDR2 YSYEKL. The CDR3 consists of 11 residues. The V end lost 8 bases, the J end lost 3 bases, and 7 bases lay between the germline ends. Written as DNA, the CDR3 is TGCGCCAGCCAGGGTAAAGAGACCCAGTACTTC. It codes for CASQGKETQYF.

Comment on this clone: Other DNA sequences of this sample code for an identical CDR3. The chain employs TRBV7-9 and TRBJ1-2, with no clear D. CDR1 and CDR2 (germline): SEHNR, FQNEAQ (reference sequence). V lost 5 bases to trimming and J lost 4 bases, with 14 bases between them. The CDR3 is made up of 14 amino acids. CDR3 DNA sequence: TGTGCCAGCAGCCAAGAACTTGCTTTCTATGGCTACACCTTC. Encoded protein: CASSQELAFYGYTF.

There are a few counts of this clone. The V call is TRBV5-1, the J call TRBJ2-5; possibly TRBD2 for D (6 bases). The V end lost 0 bases, the J end lost 2 bases, and 11 bases lay between the germline ends. Germline V gives CDR1 SGHRS, CDR2 YFSETQ. The CDR3 covers 15 residues. The CDR3 sequence: CASSLASDLQETQYF. As DNA, the CDR3 is TGCGCCAGCAGCTTGGCTAGCGACCTACAAGAGACCCAGTACTTC.

The rearrangement joins TRBV27 to TRBJ1-1; 7 bases are shared with TRBD1. Germline-derived CDR1 and CDR2 are MNHEY and SMNVEV (reference sequence). The CDR3 covers 15 residues. V dropped 5 bases and J dropped 0; count of bases not matched to a gene: 6. This chain's CDR3 is CASSLRQGLNTEAFF. CDR3 DNA sequence: TGTGCCAGCAGTCTGAGACAGGGACTGAACACTGAAGCTTTCTTT.

This clone came up a few times. V is TRBV5-6 and J is TRBJ2-2; 7 bases align to TRBD1. In germline, CDR1 is SGHDT, CDR2 YYEEEE. The CDR3 runs 16 residues. The ends lost 2 bases at V and 3 bases at J; junction bases unmatched: 7. CDR3 in amino acids: CASSLQGMAYTGELFF. As DNA, the CDR3 is TGTGCCAGCAGCTTACAGGGGATGGCTTACACCGGGGAGCTGTTTTTT.

The chain has TRBV7-6 and TRBJ2-2; possibly TRBD2 for D (6 bases). V lost 2 bases, J lost 6 bases, and 13 bases lay in between. CDR3 size: 15 residues. Looked up from germline, CDR1 is SGHVS and CDR2 is FNYEAQ. CDR3 protein: CASSLFSREAGELFF. As DNA, the CDR3 is TGTGCCAGCAGCTTATTCTCCAGGGAGGCCGGGGAGCTGTTTTTT.